Listed here are 20 T cell receptor beta chains from one sample, sequenced in a study of blood T cell repertoires in COVID-19. Clones were read by immunoSEQ multiplex PCR, and TCRdb kept only the in-frame ones, dropping some. This table holds about 210,000 clones, more than 75% found once. Sequenced material: peripheral blood. These TCRs come from a human donor in a cohort sampled during active COVID-19.

V gene TRBV5-1 combines with J gene TRBJ2-3; a possible D gene is TRBD1 (5 bases). This CDR3 has 13 amino acids. Trimming pared 4 bases from V and 6 bases from J, leaving 12 bases between. In germline, CDR1 is SGHRS, CDR2 YFSETQ. This CDR3 reads CASSGSGPDTQYF. The CDR3 DNA is TGCGCCAGCAGCGGGTCAGGGCCCGATACGCAGTATTTT.

There are a few counts of this clone. This chain joins TRBV30 and TRBJ1-5; D may be TRBD1 (5 bases). V lost 4 bases to trimming and J lost 2 bases, with 15 bases between them. Germline V CDR1 and CDR2: GTSNPN, SVGIG (reference sequence). The CDR3 covers 15 residues. CDR3 in amino acids: CAWKGRGGGNQPQHF. CDR3 bases: TGTGCCTGGAAGGGACGGGGAGGAGGCAATCAGCCCCAGCATTTT.

The J gene is TRBJ2-5, the V gene TRBV11-1; 12 bases map to TRBD2. V was pared by 3 bases and J by 4 bases, with 6 bases of the junction left unmatched. From germline, CDR1 is SGHAT and CDR2 FQDESV (reference sequence). The CDR3 has 16 residues. This CDR3 is CASSLASGGAGETQYF. DNA for the CDR3: TGTGCCAGCAGCTTGGCTAGCGGGGGGGCCGGAGAGACCCAGTACTTC.

This chain uses TRBV6-5 with TRBJ2-5; D is perhaps TRBD1 (6 bases). With 8 bases removed from V and 2 bases from J, the gap between germline ends came to 9 bases. CDR3 length equals 12 residues. Germline-derived CDR1 and CDR2 are MNHEY and SVGAGI. Written as DNA, the CDR3 is TGTGCCAGCCTAAGGGGGCAAGAGACCCAGTACTTC. Translating it yields CASLRGQETQYF.

This clone was counted a single time. The rearrangement links TRBV28 to TRBJ2-5; TRBD1 agrees at 9 bases. There are 15 residues in the CDR3. Trimming cost V 8 bases and J 2 bases; bases outside gene matches: 9. Germline V gene sequence: CDR1 MDHEN, CDR2 SYDVKM. The CDR3 is CASFETGGKQETQYF. CDR3 bases: TGTGCCAGCTTTGAAACAGGGGGCAAGCAAGAGACCCAGTACTTC. Filled out from reference TRBV28 and TRBJ2-5, the complete variable domain reads DVKVTQSSRYLVKRTGEKVFLECVQDMDHENMFWYRQDPGLGLRLIYFSYDVKMKEKGDIPEGYSVSREKKERFSLILESASTNQTSMYLCASFETGGKQETQYFGPGTRLLVL.

The V call is TRBV27, the J call TRBJ2-1; TRBD1 aligns across 9 bases. The CDR3 runs 14 residues. Per germline, CDR1 MNHEY and CDR2 SMNVEV (reference sequence). V shed 0 bases, J shed 7 bases, and the junction held 1 base outside the gene matches. The chain's CDR3 is CASSLSTGGNEQFF. The CDR3 DNA sequence: TGTGCCAGCAGTTTATCGACAGGGGGGAATGAGCAGTTCTTC.

The V and J genes are TRBV6-1 and TRBJ1-5; the D is unclear. Germline V gene data show CDR1 as MNHNS and CDR2 as SASEGT. The CDR3 spans 13 residues. V was shortened by 3 bases and J by 3 bases, with 6 bases between the two germline ends. CDR3 sequence (DNA): TGTGCCAGCAGTGACGGTATCAATCAGCCCCAGCATTTT. It encodes CASSDGINQPQHF.

The CDR3 bases are TGTGCCATCAGTGAGTCGGGAGCGAACACTGAAGCTTTCTTT. It is translated as CAISESGANTEAFF. This rearrangement joins TRBV10-3 to TRBJ1-1; D not resolved. CDR3 length equals 14 residues. Germline V gives CDR1 ENHRY, CDR2 SYGVKD. The ends were cut back, 0 bases at V and 1 base at J, with 6 bases in the middle.

This chain joins TRBV6-5 and TRBJ2-1, with a tentative D call TRBD1 (6 bases). V lost 0 bases and J lost 3, with 9 bases in between. The germline CDR1 and CDR2 sequences are MNHEY and SVGAGI. The CDR3 spans 15 residues. In DNA form, the CDR3 reads TGTGCCAGCAGTTACTCGGGACACCGCTACAATGAGCAGTTCTTC. Residues: CASSYSGHRYNEQFF.

Comment on this clone: This same CDR3 is encoded by further DNA sequences in the sample. V is TRBV2 and J is TRBJ2-2, with 7 bases aligning to TRBD1. The length of the CDR3 is 14 residues. J lost 1 base, V lost 5 bases, and 1 base had no gene match. CDR1 SNHLY and CDR2 FYNNEI come from the germline V gene. CDR3 region: CASSRDRNTGELFF. The CDR3 bases are TGTGCCAGCAGTAGGGACAGGAACACCGGGGAGCTGTTTTTT.

J is TRBJ2-3 and V is TRBV15; TRBD2 aligns across 11 bases. Trimming at V came to 1 base and at J to 6 bases, leaving 6 bases not matched to a gene. This CDR3 region has 16 residues. The germline CDR1 and CDR2 sequences are LNHNV and YYDKDF (reference sequence). The CDR3 here is CATSRGGSGRADTQYF. The CDR3 DNA follows: TGTGCCACCAGCAGAGGGGGTAGCGGGAGGGCGGATACGCAGTATTTT.

V usage is TRBV24-1 and J usage is TRBJ2-1, with 7 bases lining up with TRBD2. V lost 5 bases to trimming and J lost 10 bases; unmatched junction nucleotides: 7. The CDR3 extends over 13 amino acids. Per the germline V gene, CDR1 is KGHDR and CDR2 is SFDVKD. Here the CDR3 reads CATSALGGGEQFF. CDR3 DNA sequence: TGTGCCACCAGTGCGTTGGGGGGAGGGGAGCAGTTCTTC.

As concerns this clone: Other DNA sequences of this sample code for an identical CDR3. J is TRBJ1-1 and V is TRBV7-9, with a tentative D call TRBD1 (6 bases). Germline V gene data show CDR1 as SEHNR and CDR2 as FQNEAQ (reference sequence). V was cut by 5 bases and J by 0 bases, with 10 bases left in between. This CDR3 contains 14 residues. The CDR3: CASSPTGLNTEAFF. The CDR3 nucleotides read TGTGCCAGCAGCCCCACAGGGCTGAACACTGAAGCTTTCTTT.

V and J are TRBV6-5 and TRBJ2-1, with D tentatively TRBD2 (5 bases). The germline gives CDR1 MNHEY, CDR2 SVGAGI. The CDR3 covers 14 residues. V was trimmed by 5 bases and J by 0 bases, leaving 8 bases between them. CDR3 coding DNA: TGTGCCAGCAGTAGGCGGGCCTCCTACAATGAGCAGTTCTTC. Translating gives CASSRRASYNEQFF.

The chain is built from TRBV7-2 and TRBJ1-4; D not resolved. Trimming shortened V by 6 bases and J by 6 bases, and 11 bases separated the two germline ends. CDR3 length: 13 residues. CDR1 and CDR2 from the germline V gene are SGHTA and FQGNSA. The CDR3 DNA reads as TGTGCCAGCAGTGGCAGTCAAGATGAAAAACTGTTTTTT. It yields the protein CASSGSQDEKLFF.

CDR3 loop: CASSPLGGPGANVLTF. The CDR3 DNA reads as TGTGCCAGCTCCCCTCTGGGGGGGCCTGGGGCCAACGTCCTGACTTTC. The chain combines TRBV18 with TRBJ2-6; the D gene is possibly TRBD2 (7 bases). The CDR3 contains 16 residues. The germline gives CDR1 KGHSH, CDR2 LQKENI. V lost 6 bases, J lost 2 bases, and 14 bases lay in between.

In its sample, this clone was seen many times. Different DNA sequences within this sample yield the same CDR3. J is TRBJ2-7 and V is TRBV20-1; no firm D call. In germline, CDR1 is DFQATT, CDR2 SNEGSKA (reference sequence). The CDR3 length is 11 residues. The V end was cut by 6 bases, the J end by 0 bases, with 6 bases between. CDR3 sequence: CSARSSYEQYF. DNA of the CDR3: TGCAGTGCCCGGAGCTCCTACGAGCAGTACTTC.

The chain employs TRBV6-1 and TRBJ1-1; D may be TRBD1 (5 bases). The ends were cut back, 3 bases at V and 6 bases at J, with 17 bases in the middle. Looked up from germline, CDR1 is MNHNS and CDR2 is SASEGT. The CDR3 has 15 residues. The CDR3 DNA is TGTGCCAGCAGTGAGGGGTACGTAGGGGTGGCTGAAGCTTTCTTT. It translates to CASSEGYVGVAEAFF.

The genes are TRBV7-3 and TRBJ2-3; TRBD2 is a possible D gene (6 bases). Germline V CDR1 and CDR2: SGHTA, FQGTGA. This CDR3 comprises 12 residues. V gave up 5 bases and J gave up 12 bases, with 15 bases separating them. CDR3: CASSPGWGVQYF. In DNA, the CDR3 is TGTGCCAGCAGCCCTGGATGGGGGGTCCAGTATTTT.

Worth noting for this clone: The junction differs from germline at one of its ends, possibly a read error. The V call is TRBV4-2, the J call TRBJ1-1, with D possibly matching TRBD1 (5 bases). This CDR3 is built from 14 residues. Per germline, CDR1 LGHNA and CDR2 YNFKEQ. The CDR3 loop reads CASTQQVKNTEAFF. For the CDR3, the DNA is TGTGCCAGCACCCAACAGGTGAAGAACACTGAAGCTTTCTTT.